Listed below are T cell receptor beta chains from one sample, sequenced in a study of T cells in localized non-small cell lung cancer. The data were produced by immunoSEQ multiplex PCR, yet TCRdb's version contains in-frame clones alone and is incomplete. The top ten clones hold under 2% of a sample with 60,000 to 65,000 clones, almost 90% of them seen once. This specimen consisted of peripheral blood, obtained before any cancer treatment. The receptors originated from a woman aged 40 to 75 with stage I lung adenocarcinoma. CDR3s include the opening cysteine and the closing phenylalanine or tryptophan. A D gene is named only where the DNA matches it firmly. The size of a clone is reported for some rows only, either as once, few or many, or as a class for expanded clones.

clone_size	j_call	d_call	v_call	cdr3_aa	cdr3_nt
-	TRBJ1-5	-	TRBV5-6	CASSLAGFVEGQPQHF	TGTGCCAGCAGCTTGGCCGGGTTCGTGGAGGGTCAGCCCCAGCATTTT
-	TRBJ2-7	TRBD1	TRBV7-2	CASSQGGRGQGYEQYF	TGTGCCAGCAGTCAAGGGGGCAGGGGGCAAGGGTACGAGCAGTACTTC
-	TRBJ2-7	-	TRBV5-8	CASAKERAYEQYF	TGTGCCAGCGCGAAGGAAAGGGCCTACGAGCAGTACTTC
-	TRBJ2-2	TRBD2	TRBV19	CASSIEGLAGNFYTGELFF	TGTGCCAGTAGTATAGAAGGGCTAGCGGGGAATTTTTACACCGGGGAGCTGTTTTTT
-	TRBJ2-5	-	TRBV5-8	CASSWIAEEYF	TGTGCCAGCAGCTGGATCGCGGAGGAGTACTTC
-	TRBJ2-7	TRBD1	TRBV6-6	CASSYSRGQGSYEQYF	TGTGCCAGCAGCTACTCTAGGGGACAGGGGTCCTACGAGCAGTACTTC
-	TRBJ1-4	-	TRBV10-3	CAISQGNTGGNEKLFF	TGTGCCATCAGCCAAGGGAACACAGGAGGTAATGAAAAACTGTTTTTT
-	TRBJ1-2	-	TRBV18	CASSPLENPVGYGYTF	TGTGCCAGCTCACCACTGGAAAACCCCGTTGGATATGGCTACACCTTC
-	TRBJ2-7	TRBD1	TRBV18	CASSPYGQGFKYEQYF	TGTGCCAGCTCACCATACGGACAGGGCTTCAAATACGAGCAGTACTTC
-	TRBJ1-6	-	TRBV6-1	CASSEVAAFNNSPLHF	TGTGCCAGCAGTGAAGTGGCCGCTTTTAATAATTCACCCCTCCACTTT
-	TRBJ1-2	TRBD1	TRBV27	CASSAAGTGEHYGYTF	TGTGCCAGCAGCGCCGCCGGGACAGGGGAGCACTATGGCTACACCTTC
-	TRBJ2-2	-	TRBV15	CATSQAITNTGELFF	TGTGCCACCAGCCAGGCCATAACGAACACCGGGGAGCTGTTTTTT
-	TRBJ2-7	-	TRBV7-2	CASSLFGRAGNNEQYF	TGTGCCAGCAGCTTATTCGGCCGGGCGGGGAACAACGAGCAGTACTTC
-	TRBJ1-3	-	TRBV6-5	CASSLSAGNTIYF	TGTGCCAGCAGCCTCTCTGCGGGAAACACCATATATTTT
-	TRBJ1-2	TRBD1	TRBV29-1	CSVSPRGNYGYTF	TGCAGCGTCTCCCCCAGGGGGAACTATGGCTACACCTTC
-	TRBJ1-4	-	TRBV2	CASSEDRRVNEKLFF	TGTGCCAGCAGTGAGGACCGCCGGGTCAATGAAAAACTGTTTTTT
-	TRBJ2-5	TRBD1	TRBV6-6	CASIRQGQETQYF	TGTGCCAGCATAAGACAGGGACAAGAGACCCAGTACTTC
-	TRBJ1-6	-	TRBV6-5	CASSYDGNSPLHF	TGTGCCAGCAGTTACGACGGGAATTCACCCCTCCACTTT
-	TRBJ2-3	-	TRBV5-1	CASSPSRVTSTDTQYF	TGCGCCAGCAGCCCCTCGAGGGTGACCAGCACAGATACGCAGTATTTT
-	TRBJ2-3	TRBD2	TRBV7-2	CASRGAGGRTDTQYF	TGTGCCAGCAGGGGAGCGGGAGGGCGGACAGATACGCAGTATTTT
once	TRBJ1-4	-	TRBV5-5	CASSLGYGINEKLFF	TGTGCCAGCAGCTTGGGATATGGGATTAATGAAAAACTGTTTTTT
-	TRBJ1-5	-	TRBV28	CASSVNQPQHF	TGTGCCAGCAGTGTTAATCAGCCCCAGCATTTT
-	TRBJ1-1	-	TRBV5-1	CASSLVGLGTEAFF	TGCGCCAGCAGCTTGGTGGGGCTCGGCACTGAAGCTTTCTTT
-	TRBJ1-2	-	TRBV7-8	CASKRPSDYGYTF	TGTGCCAGCAAACGGCCATCAGACTATGGCTACACCTTC
-	TRBJ2-1	-	TRBV28	CASRDSVREQFF	TGTGCCAGCCGGGACTCCGTGAGGGAGCAGTTCTTC
-	TRBJ1-2	-	TRBV19	CASSTGTGNFLSNYGYTF	TGTGCCAGTAGTACCGGGACGGGAAATTTCCTATCCAACTATGGCTACACCTTC
-	TRBJ1-1	-	TRBV7-3	CASSIQGGDTEAFF	TGTGCCAGCAGTATACAGGGAGGGGACACTGAAGCTTTCTTT
-	TRBJ2-7	-	TRBV5-1	CASSYRDGAYEQYF	TGCGCCAGCAGCTACCGGGACGGAGCCTACGAGCAGTACTTC
-	TRBJ2-7	TRBD2	TRBV7-2	CASSAGLAGGSYEQYF	TGTGCCAGCAGCGCGGGGCTAGCGGGAGGATCCTACGAGCAGTACTTC
few	TRBJ1-2	-	TRBV7-2	CASSPAEAVYGYTF	TGTGCCAGCAGCCCAGCGGAAGCAGTCTATGGCTACACCTTC
once	TRBJ2-3	TRBD1	TRBV11-1	CASSLQGASPDTQYF	TGTGCCAGCAGCTTGCAGGGGGCGAGCCCAGATACGCAGTATTTT
-	TRBJ2-3	TRBD2	TRBV11-2	CASSLGGSGRADTQYF	TGTGCCAGCAGCTTAGGGGGCAGCGGGAGGGCAGATACGCAGTATTTT
-	TRBJ2-7	-	TRBV19	CASSPRGEWGYEQYF	TGTGCCAGTAGTCCCCGAGGGGAATGGGGTTACGAGCAGTACTTC
-	TRBJ2-3	TRBD1	TRBV7-6	CASSPETTRTGFTDTQYF	TGTGCCAGCAGCCCCGAAACGACGAGGACAGGGTTCACAGATACGCAGTATTTT
-	TRBJ2-7	TRBD1	TRBV7-9	CASSLGQGQFYEQYF	TGTGCCAGCAGCCTAGGACAGGGCCAATTTTACGAGCAGTACTTC
-	TRBJ1-1	TRBD1	TRBV11-2	CASSEQGMTEAFF	TGTGCCAGCAGCGAACAGGGGATGACTGAAGCTTTCTTT
-	TRBJ1-3	-	TRBV5-5	CASRDSRSGNTIYF	TGTGCCAGCAGGGACAGTCGCTCTGGAAACACCATATATTTT
-	TRBJ2-1	-	TRBV19	CASRKGGGVQPDEQFF	TGTGCCAGTAGAAAGGGCGGGGGCGTGCAACCGGATGAGCAGTTCTTC
-	TRBJ1-1	TRBD1	TRBV28	CASDTTGTGTLNTEAFF	TGTGCCAGCGATACCACCGGGACAGGGACCCTGAACACTGAAGCTTTCTTT
-	TRBJ2-6	-	TRBV7-8	CASSIVHPQSRANVLTF	TGTGCCAGCAGCATCGTACACCCACAAAGTCGGGCCAACGTCCTGACTTTC
medium-sized	TRBJ2-7	-	TRBV7-2	CASSLAWASYEQYF	TGTGCCAGCAGCTTAGCGTGGGCCAGCTACGAGCAGTACTTC
-	TRBJ1-5	-	TRBV6-5	CASRGHINQPQHF	TGTGCCAGCCGGGGACACATTAATCAGCCCCAGCATTTT
-	TRBJ2-3	-	TRBV27	CASTVKRGTDTQYF	TGTGCCAGCACCGTAAAGCGGGGCACAGATACGCAGTATTTT
-	TRBJ2-7	-	TRBV5-4	CASSLGGNYEQYF	TGTGCCAGCAGCTTAGGGGGAAACTACGAGCAGTACTTC
-	TRBJ1-2	-	TRBV10-3	CAISGQAVYGYTF	TGTGCCATCAGTGGGCAGGCGGTCTATGGCTACACCTTC
few	TRBJ2-1	-	TRBV28	CASSSRGKPSYNEQFF	TGTGCCAGCAGTTCCCGCGGGAAACCCTCCTACAATGAGCAGTTCTTC
-	TRBJ2-1	TRBD2	TRBV30	CAWSVGTSANEQFF	TGTGCCTGGAGTGTAGGGACTAGCGCAAATGAGCAGTTCTTC
-	TRBJ1-2	-	TRBV19	CASSRMVRLFF	TGTGCCAGTAGTCGAATGGTCCGACTCTTCTTC
-	TRBJ2-3	-	TRBV5-1	CASSSGLPLTDTQYF	TGCGCCAGCAGCTCCGGACTTCCACTCACAGATACGCAGTATTTT
once	TRBJ2-1	-	TRBV28	CASRRYSYNEQFF	TGTGCCAGCAGGAGATACTCCTACAATGAGCAGTTCTTC
once	TRBJ2-2	TRBD1	TRBV10-3	CAISGHTGGSTGELFF	TGTGCCATCAGTGGACATACAGGGGGGAGCACCGGGGAGCTGTTTTTT